Listed here are 15 T cell receptor beta chains from one sample, sequenced in a study of regulatory dendritic cells for organ transplantation. Data came from immunoSEQ multiplex PCR; TCRdb stores just in-frame clones and leaves some out. Seen here are about 10,000 clones, roughly 65% observed once, and the top ten hold around 0.58%. The antigens for these receptors are not known. Sorted T cells were CFSE-labeled and cultured 5 days with allogeneic regulatory or mature dendritic cells at 1:10. Sequenced input: naive CD4+ T cells from blood cultured with dendritic cells. This sample's subset: CD45RA+ naive T cells. These receptors were obtained from a human donor in good health.

This clone was counted only a few times. The chain combines TRBV18 with TRBJ1-1, with 8 positions matching TRBD1. The germline gives CDR1 KGHSH, CDR2 LQKENI. The CDR3 length is 14 residues. V shed 2 bases, J shed 2 bases, and the junction held 1 base outside the gene matches. CDR3 region: CASSPDRGNTEAFF. CDR3 DNA sequence: TGTGCCAGCTCACCAGACAGGGGTAACACTGAAGCTTTCTTT. Full variable domain (outside the CDR3, taken from reference TRBV18 and TRBJ1-1): NAGVMQNPRHLVRRRGQEARLRCSPMKGHSHVYWYRQLPEEGLKFMVYLQKENIIDESGMPKERFSAEFPKEGPSILRIQQVVRGDSAAYFCASSPDRGNTEAFFGQGTRLTVV.

This clone was picked up one time. The chain couples TRBV18 to TRBJ2-7; D is unresolved. V lost 6 bases, J lost 6 bases, and 18 bases lay in between. The CDR3 is made up of 14 amino acids. Germline CDR1 and CDR2: KGHSH and LQKENI. CDR3 region: CASSPPGSLGEQYF. In DNA form, the CDR3 reads TGTGCCAGCTCCCCCCCGGGTTCCCTAGGCGAGCAGTACTTC.

The V call is TRBV9, the J call TRBJ2-7, with TRBD2 identical over 16 bases. The CDR3 has 18 residues. Per germline, CDR1 SGDLS and CDR2 YYNGEE. J lost 3 bases, V lost 2 bases, and 8 bases had no gene match. CDR3 DNA: TGTGCCAGCAGCGTGGGACTAGCGGGGGGGCCGTTCTACTACGAGCAGTACTTC. This gives the protein CASSVGLAGGPFYYEQYF.

This chain joins TRBV10-3 and TRBJ2-7; 12 nucleotides agree with TRBD2. With 6 bases clipped from V and 2 bases from J, the junction kept 5 bases outside the gene matches. Germline CDR1 ENHRY, CDR2 SYGVKD. The CDR3 totals 15 residues. In nucleotides, the CDR3 is TGTGCCATCAGCCTTGGACTAGCGGGGCCCTACGAGCAGTACTTC. Protein: CAISLGLAGPYEQYF.

There are a few counts of this clone. V and J are TRBV10-3 and TRBJ2-1; TRBD2 aligns across 8 bases. V was pared by 7 bases and J by 2 bases, with 4 bases of the junction left unmatched. The CDR3 is made up of 14 amino acids. In germline, CDR1 is ENHRY, CDR2 SYGVKD. The CDR3 here is CAIIGSGAYNEQFF. The CDR3 DNA sequence: TGTGCCATCATAGGTAGCGGGGCCTACAATGAGCAGTTCTTC.

The V and J genes are TRBV28 and TRBJ2-7; possibly TRBD1 for D (5 bases). The CDR3 is 11 amino acids. Germline V gives CDR1 MDHEN, CDR2 SYDVKM. The V and J ends lost 8 bases and 3 bases respectively, with 8 bases between them. CDR3 sequence reads: CASGAFYEQYF. CDR3 DNA: TGTGCCAGCGGGGCTTTCTACGAGCAGTACTTC.

For the CDR3, the DNA is TGCGCCAGCAGCCAAGCTTCAGGGGGCGCGGGAGATACGCAGTATTTT. Its translation: CASSQASGGAGDTQYF. V usage is TRBV4-1 and J usage is TRBJ2-3, with 8 nucleotides matching TRBD1. Germline loops: CDR1 MGHRA, CDR2 YSYEKL. This CDR3 is 16 amino acids long. Trimming at V came to 1 base and at J to 5 bases, leaving 8 bases not matched to a gene.

The chain recombines TRBV11-3 with TRBJ2-5; TRBD2 matches at 12 bases. CDR1 and CDR2 from the germline V gene are SGHNT and YENEEA. Trimming at V came to 5 bases and at J to 2 bases, leaving 3 bases not matched to a gene. This CDR3 spans 15 amino acids. CDR3 sequence reads: CASSRGLAGQETQYF. CDR3 DNA: TGTGCCAGCAGCCGAGGACTAGCGGGGCAAGAGACCCAGTACTTC.

V gene TRBV18 combines with J gene TRBJ2-3; TRBD2 matches 14 bases. The length of the CDR3 is 16 residues. Germline loops: CDR1 KGHSH, CDR2 LQKENI. J was trimmed by 6 bases and V by 3 bases; bases with no gene match: 5. CDR3 residues: CASSPRTSGGSDTQYF. CDR3 DNA: TGTGCCAGCTCACCCCGGACTAGCGGGGGGTCGGATACGCAGTATTTT.

The chain couples TRBV5-8 to TRBJ2-3, with 7 bases aligning to TRBD1. Germline V gene sequence: CDR1 SGHTS, CDR2 YDEGEE. With 4 bases clipped from V and 2 bases from J, the junction kept 19 bases outside the gene matches. The CDR3 length is 19 residues. DNA for the CDR3: TGTGCCAGCAGCCTTCTTACCAGCGCCCTCGGGACAGCCACAGATACGCAGTATTTT. It encodes CASSLLTSALGTATDTQYF.

This sequence joins TRBV7-2 and TRBJ2-1; 14 bases map to TRBD2. The CDR3 totals 15 residues. Germline V gives CDR1 SGHTA, CDR2 FQGNSA. The trim removed 3 bases at V and 10 bases at J, leaving 5 bases unmatched. The CDR3 DNA follows: TGTGCCAGCAGCTTCGGGACTAGCGGGGGCGCAGAGCAGTTCTTC. Translated, it gives CASSFGTSGGAEQFF.

The gene calls are TRBV18 and TRBJ1-2; 7 bases line up with TRBD1. The CDR3 has 16 amino acids. Trimming removed 1 base from V and 4 bases from J; junction bases left unmatched: 9. Per germline, CDR1 KGHSH and CDR2 LQKENI. The CDR3 DNA reads TGTGCCAGCTCACCACGCTTGACAGGGATCTTCTATGGCTACACCTTC. This sequence encodes CASSPRLTGIFYGYTF. The full variable domain, completed using reference TRBV18 and TRBJ1-2, is NAGVMQNPRHLVRRRGQEARLRCSPMKGHSHVYWYRQLPEEGLKFMVYLQKENIIDESGMPKERFSAEFPKEGPSILRIQQVVRGDSAAYFCASSPRLTGIFYGYTFGSGTRLTVV.

Notes on this clone: The junction does not match germline at one end; this may be a read error. The chain has TRBV7-7 and TRBJ1-1, with D possibly TRBD1 on 5 matching bases. Looked up from germline, CDR1 is SSHAT and CDR2 is FNYEAQ (reference sequence). The CDR3 is 13 amino acids. CDR3 region: CASSQQENTEAFF. CDR3 in DNA: TGTGCTAGCAGTCAACAGGAGAACACTGAAGCTTTCTTT.

This chain connects TRBV5-1 to TRBJ1-5; possibly TRBD1 for D (6 bases). The CDR3 extends over 15 amino acids. Between the trimmed V and J ends, which lost 4 bases and 2 bases, there was a span of 13 bases. The germline V gene has CDR1 SGHRS and CDR2 YFSETQ. CDR3 nucleotide sequence: TGCGCCAGCAGCCCACAGGGTAACGGCAATCAGCCCCAGCATTTT. This translates into CASSPQGNGNQPQHF.

The chain carries TRBV6-5 and TRBJ1-6; D unclear. The CDR3 runs to 15 residues. Germline CDR1 and CDR2: MNHEY and SVGAGI. V dropped 4 bases and J dropped 3 bases, with 10 bases sitting between them. CDR3: CASSSGRVYNSPLHF. Written as DNA, the CDR3 is TGTGCCAGCAGTTCGGGTAGAGTCTATAATTCACCCCTCCACTTT.